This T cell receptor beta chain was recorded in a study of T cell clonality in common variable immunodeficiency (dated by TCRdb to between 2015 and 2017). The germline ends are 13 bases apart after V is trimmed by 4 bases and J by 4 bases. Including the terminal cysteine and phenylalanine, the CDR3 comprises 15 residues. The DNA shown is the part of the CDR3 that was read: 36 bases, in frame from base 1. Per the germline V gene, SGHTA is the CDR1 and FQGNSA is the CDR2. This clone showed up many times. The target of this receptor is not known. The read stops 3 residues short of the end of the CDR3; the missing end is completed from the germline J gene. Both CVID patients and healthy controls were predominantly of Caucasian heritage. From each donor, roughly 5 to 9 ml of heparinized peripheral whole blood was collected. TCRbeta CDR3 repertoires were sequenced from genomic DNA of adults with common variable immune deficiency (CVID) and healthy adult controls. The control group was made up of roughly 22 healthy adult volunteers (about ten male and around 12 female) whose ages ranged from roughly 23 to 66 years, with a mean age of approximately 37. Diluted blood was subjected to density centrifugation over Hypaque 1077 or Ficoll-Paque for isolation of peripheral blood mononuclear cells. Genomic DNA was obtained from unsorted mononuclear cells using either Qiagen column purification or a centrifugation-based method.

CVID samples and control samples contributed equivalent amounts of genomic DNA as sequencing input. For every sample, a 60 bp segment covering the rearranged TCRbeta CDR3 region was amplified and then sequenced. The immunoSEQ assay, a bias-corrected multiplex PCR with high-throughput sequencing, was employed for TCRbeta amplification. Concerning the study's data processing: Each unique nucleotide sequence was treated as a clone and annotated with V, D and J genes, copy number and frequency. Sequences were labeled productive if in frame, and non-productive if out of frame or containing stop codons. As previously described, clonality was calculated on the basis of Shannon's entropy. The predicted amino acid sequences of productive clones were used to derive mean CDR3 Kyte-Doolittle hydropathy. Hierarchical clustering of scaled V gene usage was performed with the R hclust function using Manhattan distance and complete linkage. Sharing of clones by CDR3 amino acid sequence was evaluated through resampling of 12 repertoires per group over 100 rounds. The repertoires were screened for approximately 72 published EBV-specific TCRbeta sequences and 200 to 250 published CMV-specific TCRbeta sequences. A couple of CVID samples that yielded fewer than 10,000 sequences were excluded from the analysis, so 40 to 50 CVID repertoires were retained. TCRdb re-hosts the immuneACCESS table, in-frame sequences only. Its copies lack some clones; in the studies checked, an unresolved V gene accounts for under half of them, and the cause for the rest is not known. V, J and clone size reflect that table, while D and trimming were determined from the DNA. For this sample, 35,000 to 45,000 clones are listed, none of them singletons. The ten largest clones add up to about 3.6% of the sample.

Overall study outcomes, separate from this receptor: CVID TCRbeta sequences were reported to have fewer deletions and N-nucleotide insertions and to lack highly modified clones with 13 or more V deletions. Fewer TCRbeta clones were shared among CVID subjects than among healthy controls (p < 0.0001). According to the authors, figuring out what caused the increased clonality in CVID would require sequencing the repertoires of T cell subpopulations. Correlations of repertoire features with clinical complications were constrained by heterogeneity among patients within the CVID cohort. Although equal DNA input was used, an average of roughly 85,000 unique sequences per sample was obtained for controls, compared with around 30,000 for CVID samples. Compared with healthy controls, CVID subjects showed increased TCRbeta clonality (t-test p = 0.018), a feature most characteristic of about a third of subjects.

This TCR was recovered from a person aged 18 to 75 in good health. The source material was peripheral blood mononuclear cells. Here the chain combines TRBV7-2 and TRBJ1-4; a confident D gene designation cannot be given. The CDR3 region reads CASSSQATGNEKLFF. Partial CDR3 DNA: TGTGCCAGCAGCTCCCAGGCGACCGGTAATGAAAAA.